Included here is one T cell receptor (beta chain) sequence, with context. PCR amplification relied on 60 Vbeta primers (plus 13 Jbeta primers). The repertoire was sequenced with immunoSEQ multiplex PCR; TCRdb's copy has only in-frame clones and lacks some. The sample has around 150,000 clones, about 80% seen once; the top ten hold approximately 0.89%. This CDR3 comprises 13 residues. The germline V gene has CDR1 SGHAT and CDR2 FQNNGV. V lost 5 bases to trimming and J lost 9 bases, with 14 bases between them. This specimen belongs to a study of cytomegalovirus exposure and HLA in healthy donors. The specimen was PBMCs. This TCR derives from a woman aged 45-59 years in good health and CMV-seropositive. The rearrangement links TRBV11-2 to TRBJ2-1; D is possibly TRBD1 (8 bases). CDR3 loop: CASSSGTGLEQFF. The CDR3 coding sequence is TGTGCCAGCAGCAGCGGGACAGGACTTGAGCAGTTCTTC.